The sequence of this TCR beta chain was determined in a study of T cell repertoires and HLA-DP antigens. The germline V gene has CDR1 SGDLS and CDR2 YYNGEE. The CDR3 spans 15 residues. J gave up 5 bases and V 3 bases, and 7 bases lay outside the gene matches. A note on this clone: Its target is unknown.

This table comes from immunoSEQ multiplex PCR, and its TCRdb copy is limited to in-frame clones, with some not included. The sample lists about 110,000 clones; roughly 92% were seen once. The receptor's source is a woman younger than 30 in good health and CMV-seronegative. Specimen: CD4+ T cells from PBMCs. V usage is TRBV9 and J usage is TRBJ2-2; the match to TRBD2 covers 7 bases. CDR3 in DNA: TGTGCCAGCAGCGCCAGCGGGATAACTACCGGGGAGCTGTTTTTT. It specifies CASSASGITTGELFF.